Included here is one T cell receptor (beta chain) sequence, with context. The data were obtained in a study of blood T cell repertoires in COVID-19. Some clones are missing from TCRdb's copy, which holds only in-frame ones; the method was immunoSEQ multiplex PCR. This repertoire shows 90,000 to 110,000 clones, about 87% found once; its top ten account for less than 1.5%. Deletions cut 7 bases from V and 0 bases from J, with 17 bases between. Germline V gene sequence: CDR1 WNHNN, CDR2 SYGVQD (reference sequence). This CDR3 is 16 amino acids long. The V call is TRBV10-1, the J call TRBJ2-3, with D perhaps TRBD2 (5 bases). Sample: peripheral blood. The origin of this receptor is a human donor in a cohort sampled during active COVID-19. The CDR3 loop reads CASTKTRYTSTDTQYF. In DNA, the CDR3 is TGCGCCAGCACCAAAACTAGATACACTAGCACAGATACGCAGTATTTT.